One and the same sample provided the 23 T cell receptor beta chains below, sequenced in a study of blood T cell repertoires in COVID-19 (dated by TCRdb to between 2020 and 2021). Preparation of the library involved the immunoSEQ multiplex PCR assay. TCRdb holds this immuneACCESS table with in-frame rearrangements only. Some clones are missing; in checked studies, unresolved V genes explain under half, and the rest has no known cause. This sample lists 240,000 or so clones; roughly four fifths were detected once. The ten most abundant clones make up around 9.6% of the sample. The sequenced sample was peripheral blood. These receptors came from an elderly woman with acute or convalescent COVID-19.

The rearrangement joins TRBV2 to TRBJ2-1; a weak D match, TRBD2 (6 bases). This CDR3 spans 13 amino acids. The V gene lost 4 bases and the J gene lost 7 bases, with 11 bases spanning the gap. Germline lookup yields CDR1 SNHLY and CDR2 FYNNEI. In DNA form, the CDR3 reads TGTGCCAGCAGTGGGGCGGGGAAGAATGAGCAGTTCTTC. Translating gives CASSGAGKNEQFF.

The J gene is TRBJ1-5, the V gene TRBV28, with D tentatively TRBD1 (5 bases). Germline CDR1 reads MDHEN; CDR2 reads SYDVKM. The CDR3 is 14 residues long. V lost 6 bases to trimming and J lost 0 bases, with 9 bases between them. The CDR3 DNA is TGTGCCAGCAGGCAAGGGGATAGCAATCAGCCCCAGCATTTT. This encodes CASRQGDSNQPQHF. The full variable domain, with the rest looked up from reference TRBV28 and TRBJ1-5, is DVKVTQSSRYLVKRTGEKVFLECVQDMDHENMFWYRQDPGLGLRLIYFSYDVKMKEKGDIPEGYSVSREKKERFSLILESASTNQTSMYLCASRQGDSNQPQHFGDGTRLSIL.

The sample holds a few counts of this clone. The chain joins TRBV7-9 to TRBJ2-1; the D gene is possibly TRBD2 (6 bases). V was pared by 2 bases and J by 4 bases, with 12 bases between. Germline CDR1 SEHNR, CDR2 FQNEAQ (reference sequence). The length of the CDR3 is 15 residues. As DNA, the CDR3 is TGTGCCAGCAGCTTATACGTGGGGGGTTACAATGAGCAGTTCTTC. This codes for CASSLYVGGYNEQFF. Complete variable domain (other parts from reference TRBV7-9 and TRBJ2-1): DTGVSQNPRHKITKRGQNVTFRCDPISEHNRLYWYRQTLGQGPEFLTYFQNEAQLEKSRLLSDRFSAERPKGSFSTLEIQRTEQGDSAMYLCASSLYVGGYNEQFFGPGTRLTVL.

V usage is TRBV2 and J usage is TRBJ2-5; TRBD2 might be the D (7 bases). This CDR3 is built from 16 residues. Germline V CDR1 and CDR2: SNHLY, FYNNEI. Between the trimmed V and J ends, which lost 1 base and 1 base, there was a span of 13 bases. CDR3 in amino acids: CASSEGRGGGQETQYF. The CDR3 DNA reads TGTGCCAGCAGTGAAGGGAGGGGGGGCGGCCAAGAGACCCAGTACTTC.

The rearrangement uses TRBV2 and TRBJ1-4; D call uncertain. Trimming took 11 bases from V and 4 from J, leaving 17 bases between them. The CDR3 is 14 residues long. Germline assignment: CDR1 SNHLY and CDR2 FYNNEI. CDR3: CAGGQTGFNEKLFF. The CDR3, as DNA: TGTGCCGGAGGTCAGACGGGATTTAATGAAAAACTGTTTTTT. The full variable domain, completed using reference TRBV2 and TRBJ1-4, is EPEVTQTPSHQVTQMGQEVILRCVPISNHLYFYWYRQILGQKVEFLVSFYNNEISEKSEIFDDQFSVERPDGSNFTLKIRSTKLEDSAMYFCAGGQTGFNEKLFFGSGTQLSVL.

J is TRBJ1-1 and V is TRBV2, with 7 bases fitting TRBD1. CDR1 is SNHLY, CDR2 FYNNEI, per germline. The CDR3 spans 15 residues. V lost 5 bases, J lost 1 base, and 7 bases stayed unmatched. CDR3 in DNA: TGTGCCAGCAGTCCCTCCGACAGGGCGAACACTGAAGCTTTCTTT. Its translation: CASSPSDRANTEAFF.

V usage is TRBV11-2 and J usage is TRBJ1-2, with 11 positions matching TRBD1. CDR3 length equals 18 residues. CDR1 SGHAT and CDR2 FQNNGV come from the germline V gene. V shed 1 base, J shed 7 bases, and the junction held 14 bases outside the gene matches. CDR3 region: CASSLVQRVGQGASGYTF. The CDR3 nucleotides read TGTGCCAGCAGCTTAGTGCAGCGCGTAGGACAGGGGGCGAGTGGCTACACCTTC.

This clone was detected only a few times. The chain employs TRBV18 and TRBJ1-6; D unclear. Trimming left V 0 bases short and J 7 bases short, with 4 bases between. The germline V gene encodes CDR1 KGHSH and CDR2 LQKENI. There are 13 residues in the CDR3. CDR3 sequence: CASSPPLNSPLHF. The CDR3 DNA reads TGTGCCAGCTCACCACCGCTAAATTCACCCCTCCACTTT. The full variable domain, rest sourced from reference TRBV18 and TRBJ1-6, is NAGVMQNPRHLVRRRGQEARLRCSPMKGHSHVYWYRQLPEEGLKFMVYLQKENIIDESGMPKERFSAEFPKEGPSILRIQQVVRGDSAAYFCASSPPLNSPLHFGNGTRLTVT.

The chain carries TRBV2 and TRBJ1-6; TRBD1 is a possible D gene (5 bases). CDR3 length equals 13 residues. Trimming shortened V by 10 bases and J by 8 bases, and 15 bases separated the two germline ends. The germline CDR1 and CDR2 sequences are SNHLY and FYNNEI. The CDR3 spells CAIRRERDSPLHF. CDR3 nucleotide sequence: TGTGCCATCCGCAGGGAGCGGGATTCACCCCTCCACTTT.

J is TRBJ2-5 and V is TRBV7-2, with TRBD2 matching 8 bases. This CDR3 spans 14 amino acids. Germline V gene data show CDR1 as SGHTA and CDR2 as FQGNSA. Unmatched junction bases numbered 6, after V lost 5 bases and J lost 4 bases. CDR3 coding DNA: TGTGCCAGCAGCCGTCGGGGGGGCCGAGAGACCCAGTACTTC. Residues: CASSRRGGRETQYF.

As to this clone: One end of the junction fails to match germline, which may point to a read error. V is TRBV6-5 and J is TRBJ1-2; TRBD1 matches at 7 bases. There are 14 residues in the CDR3. Germline loops: CDR1 MNHEY, CDR2 SVGAGI. The CDR3 here is CASSNSGTAYGYTF. CDR3 nucleotides: TGTGCCAGCAGTAACTCCGGGACAGCCTATGGCTACACCTTC.

The chain uses TRBV5-1 and TRBJ2-1; 11 positions match TRBD2. The junction had 6 bases not matched to a gene; V was cut back by 0 bases and J by 1 base. CDR1 is SGHRS, CDR2 YFSETQ, per germline. This CDR3 is 18 amino acids long. CDR3 protein: CASSLVVAGGKSYNEQFF. The CDR3 region has the DNA TGCGCCAGCAGCTTGGTGGTAGCGGGGGGGAAGTCCTACAATGAGCAGTTCTTC.

The chain carries TRBV5-1 and TRBJ1-2; D not certain. The V end was cut by 2 bases, the J end by 1 base, with 6 bases between. This CDR3 is 13 amino acids long. From germline, CDR1 is SGHRS and CDR2 YFSETQ. In DNA, the CDR3 is TGCGCCAGCAGCTTAAGAGATAACTATGGCTACACCTTC. Protein product: CASSLRDNYGYTF.

This rearrangement joins TRBV15 to TRBJ2-1; maybe TRBD1 (6 bases). The ends were cut back, 5 bases at V and 8 bases at J, with 13 bases in the middle. Germline-derived CDR1 and CDR2 are LNHNV and YYDKDF (reference sequence). The CDR3 contains 13 residues. CDR3 amino acids: CATSPGAWDEQFF. CDR3 nucleotide sequence: TGTGCCACCAGCCCAGGGGCGTGGGATGAGCAGTTCTTC. The whole variable domain, filled in from reference TRBV15 and TRBJ2-1, reads DAMVIQNPRYQVTQFGKPVTLSCSQTLNHNVMYWYQQKSSQAPKLLFHYYDKDFNNEADTPDNFQSRRPNTSFCFLDIRSPGLGDTAMYLCATSPGAWDEQFFGPGTRLTVL.

This chain uses TRBV10-1 with TRBJ2-3, with D hard to call. CDR1 is WNHNN and CDR2 is SYGVQD in the germline V gene (reference sequence). CDR3 length: 14 residues. V lost 11 bases, J lost 1 base, and 16 bases lay in between. The CDR3 sequence: CAARPRKGTDTQYF. CDR3 in DNA: TGCGCCGCCCGTCCCAGGAAAGGCACAGATACGCAGTATTTT.

V is TRBV6-5 and J is TRBJ2-3; 7 bases are a match to TRBD2. The germline CDR1 and CDR2 sequences are MNHEY and SVGAGI. J lost 2 bases, V lost 7 bases, and 9 bases had no gene match. CDR3 length equals 15 residues. The CDR3 sequence: CASTRTGGNTDTQYF. CDR3 nucleotide sequence: TGTGCCAGCACAAGGACGGGGGGAAACACAGATACGCAGTATTTT.

The chain joins TRBV3-1 (or the pseudogene TRBV3-2) to TRBJ2-2; TRBD1 is a possible D gene (6 bases). The germline V gene encodes CDR1 LGHDT and CDR2 YNNKEL (reference sequence). The CDR3 runs to 18 residues. V was pared by 2 bases and J by 0 bases, with 16 bases between. CDR3 in DNA: TGTGCCAGCAGCCAACAACCTCCAGGGGTCTCGAACACCGGGGAGCTGTTTTTT. The encoded protein is CASSQQPPGVSNTGELFF.

The chain carries TRBV6-2 or TRBV6-3 and TRBJ1-5, with D perhaps TRBD1 (5 bases). The germline CDR1 and CDR2 sequences are MNHEY and SVGEGT. V was pared by 2 bases and J by 4 bases, with 15 bases between. This CDR3 is 16 amino acids long. This chain's CDR3 is CASSYQGLGGNQPQHF. CDR3 DNA sequence: TGTGCCAGCAGTTACCAGGGCCTGGGGGGAAATCAGCCCCAGCATTTT.

The chain has TRBV28 and TRBJ1-6, with TRBD1 matching over 8 bases. CDR3 length equals 14 residues. The V segment lost 6 bases and the J segment 7 bases; nucleotides outside the gene matches: 5. The V gene's germline CDR1 is MDHEN and CDR2 SYDVKM. CDR3 nucleotide sequence: TGTGCCAGCAGGCAGGGGGCGGGAAATTCACCCCTCCACTTT. This sequence encodes CASRQGAGNSPLHF.

With respect to this clone: A junction end diverges from the germline sequence, so it may reflect a read error. V is TRBV6-6 and J is TRBJ1-4; possible D gene TRBD1, 5 bases. The CDR3 is 11 amino acids. Germline-derived CDR1 and CDR2 are MNHNY and SVGAGI (reference sequence). In DNA, the CDR3 is TGTGCCAGCAGTGACGAAGGGCAGGGAAGTTTT. Translating it yields CASSDEGQGSF.

The V and J genes are TRBV4-1 and TRBJ2-3; 11 bases align to TRBD2. The CDR3 has 16 amino acids. Looked up from germline, CDR1 is MGHRA and CDR2 is YSYEKL. The V gene end was trimmed by 5 bases and the J gene end by 2 bases; junction bases not matched to a gene: 6. The chain's CDR3 is CASSTLAGGTTDTQYF. CDR3 DNA sequence: TGCGCCAGCAGCACTCTAGCGGGGGGCACCACAGATACGCAGTATTTT.

The chain uses TRBV2 and TRBJ1-1; TRBD1 is a possible D gene (5 bases). The ends were cut back, 5 bases at V and 1 base at J, with 14 bases in the middle. The length of the CDR3 is 15 residues. Germline CDR1 is SNHLY and CDR2 is FYNNEI. The DNA of the CDR3 is TGTGCCAGCAGTATCCGGGGGACCACGAACACTGAAGCTTTCTTT. As protein: CASSIRGTTNTEAFF.

This clone was counted a few times. The chain joins TRBV2 to TRBJ1-6; no firm D call. This CDR3 spans 14 amino acids. Germline CDR1 SNHLY, CDR2 FYNNEI. V lost 7 bases, J lost 9 bases, and 16 bases lay in between. The CDR3 bases are TGTGCCAGCAACCTACTGCAGACGGGTTCACCCCTCCACTTT. Amino acid sequence: CASNLLQTGSPLHF.